This is a list of T cell receptor beta chains from one sample in a study of blood T cells in healthy people across ages. Each CDR3 protein gets one entry after TCRdb re-called the 5' RACE reads with MiXCR. The sample lists over 1,300,000 distinct CDR3 sequences, around 55% occurring once. The sequenced sample was blood. The receptor set was obtained from a man aged 18 to 35 in good health. CDR3s include the opening cysteine and the closing phenylalanine or tryptophan. A D gene is named only where the DNA matches it firmly. Size is omitted from some rows. Given values are once, few, many or a class for expanded clones.

abundance,j_gene,v_gene,d_gene,CDR3nt,CDR3aa
.,TRBJ2-1,TRBV6-4,TRBD2,TGTGCCAGCAGTGACGGGACTAGCGGTGGCAATGAGCAGTTCTTC,CASSDGTSGGNEQFF
.,TRBJ2-3,TRBV20-1,TRBD2,TGCAGTGCTAGAGGTCGACTAGCGGGCGGAGATACGCAGTATTTT,CSARGRLAGGDTQYF
.,TRBJ2-4,TRBV9,.,TGTGCCAGCAGCGTAGGGGCTGCCGCTGAACACATTCAGTACTTC,CASSVGAAAEHIQYF
.,TRBJ2-3,TRBV3-1,.,TGTGCCAGCAGCCGCCTAGAGATGCGGTCCGATACGCAGTATTTT,CASSRLEMRSDTQYF
.,TRBJ1-1,TRBV6-1,.,TGCGCCGTCGTGAGGGCTGAAGCTTTCTTT,CAVVRAEAFF
.,TRBJ2-7,TRBV5-5,.,TGTGACAGCAGCTTCACCCTCGGTCGGTCCTACGAGCAGTACTTC,CDSSFTLGRSYEQYF
once,TRBJ1-2,TRBV2,.,TGTGCCAGCAGTGAAGTCTCGACCCCACCCTATGGCTACACCTTC,CASSEVSTPPYGYTF
few,TRBJ2-7,TRBV7-9,TRBD1,TGTGCCAGCAGCAATCTCCGACAGGGTTGGAAATTCTACGAGCAGTACTTC,CASSNLRQGWKFYEQYF
few,TRBJ2-7,TRBV6-1,TRBD1,TGTGCCAGCAGTCATCGGACAGGGAACGAGCAGTACTTC,CASSHRTGNEQYF
.,TRBJ2-3,TRBV7-2,.,TGTGCCAGCATTTCTCGGTGGACGGATACGCAGTATTTT,CASISRWTDTQYF
.,TRBJ1-1,TRBV13,.,TGTGCCAGCAGCTCTCACATGGACACTGAAGCTTTCTTT,CASSSHMDTEAFF
.,TRBJ2-5,TRBV25-1,.,TGTGCCAGCAGTGGGGACCCTGGGCGGGAGACCCAGTACTTC,CASSGDPGRETQYF
.,TRBJ2-3,TRBV7-2,.,TGTGCCAGCAGCCCAACTTGGGGCGCCACAGATACGCAGTATTTT,CASSPTWGATDTQYF
many,TRBJ1-2,TRBV27,.,TGCGCCAGCAGCTTGGCAGGGAACTATGGCTACACCTTC,CASSLAGNYGYTF
.,TRBJ1-5,TRBV4-1,.,TGCGCCAGCAGCCTACAGGGTCCAAGTCAGCCCCAGCATTTT,CASSLQGPSQPQHF
.,TRBJ1-2,TRBV5-1,.,TGCGCCAGCAGCTTGGGAGGGGTGGCTAATGGCTACACCTTC,CASSLGGVANGYTF
.,TRBJ2-1,TRBV7-9,TRBD2,TGTGCCAGCAGCTTTACTAGCGGAAAACGGGATGAGCAGTTCTTC,CASSFTSGKRDEQFF
once,TRBJ2-7,TRBV4-1,.,TGCGCCAGCAGCCAAGAGCACAGGGCCTACGAGCAGTACTTC,CASSQEHRAYEQYF
.,TRBJ2-7,TRBV7-9,TRBD2,TGTGCCAGCAGCTTAGTGTCGCAGGGTTATAGGAGCGGGGCTACCTACGAGCAGTACTTC,CASSLVSQGYRSGATYEQYF
.,TRBJ2-6,TRBV5-1,TRBD1,TGCGCCAGCAGCTCGAGCGGACAGGGCCAGGATGCAGGAGGGGCCAACGTCCTGACTTTC,CASSSSGQGQDAGGANVLTF
once,TRBJ2-4,TRBV20-1,.,TGCAGTGCTAGTAAGGAGGTTGTCGAAAACATTCAGTACTTC,CSASKEVVENIQYF
.,TRBJ2-1,TRBV5-6,.,TGTGCCAGCAGCCCCGGCTTGGGAAGCGGCACCAATGAGCAGTTCTTC,CASSPGLGSGTNEQFF
.,TRBJ2-5,TRBV29-1,.,TGCAGCGTCCTCAAGGTGGCGGAGACCCAGTACTTC,CSVLKVAETQYF
.,TRBJ1-2,TRBV20-1,TRBD1,TGCAGTGCTAAAAAGACAGGGGGCTATGGCTACACCTTC,CSAKKTGGYGYTF
.,TRBJ2-3,TRBV7-2,.,TGTGCCAGCAGACTAGTTACGGGGGGCACTGGCACAGATACGCAGTATTTT,CASRLVTGGTGTDTQYF
.,TRBJ2-6,TRBV6-2/TRBV6-3,.,TGTGCCAGCAGTTACCGACAGTACTCTGGGGCCAACGTCCTGACTTTC,CASSYRQYSGANVLTF
few,TRBJ2-7,TRBV30,TRBD2,TGTGCCTGGAATTTAGCGGGAGCGGTTACCTACGAGCAGTACTTC,CAWNLAGAVTYEQYF
.,TRBJ2-1,TRBV5-1,TRBD1,TGCGCCAGCACCCTCGCGGGGACAGGAACCCCGAATGAGCAGTTCTTC,CASTLAGTGTPNEQFF
.,TRBJ2-3,TRBV18,TRBD2,TGTGCCAGCTCACCACAGGGACTAGCGGGAAACACAGATACGCAGTATTTT,CASSPQGLAGNTDTQYF
.,TRBJ1-1,TRBV7-9,.,TGTGCCAGCAAACAGAACACTGAAGCTTTCTTT,CASKQNTEAFF
.,TRBJ1-1,TRBV29-1,.,TGCAGCGTTGTTACAGAACTAATGAACACTGAAGCTTTCTTT,CSVVTELMNTEAFF
.,TRBJ2-1,TRBV7-2,TRBD2,TGTGCCAGCGGCGGCGGGAGACGGAATGAGCAGTTCTTC,CASGGGRRNEQFF
.,TRBJ1-2,TRBV7-9,.,TGTGCCAGCAGCTTACGCCGGGACGGACTGTCCAACTATGGCTACACCTTC,CASSLRRDGLSNYGYTF
.,TRBJ1-3,TRBV20-1,.,TGCAGTGCTTCCCCAACTGGAAACACCATATATTTT,CSASPTGNTIYF
.,TRBJ2-7,TRBV4-3,TRBD2,TGCGCCAGCAGCCAATCGACTAGCGGGGGCCGCTACGAGCAGTACTTC,CASSQSTSGGRYEQYF
.,TRBJ1-1,TRBV29-1,.,TGCAGCGTTGAGACGGGGAGAGGCACTGAAGCTTTCTTT,CSVETGRGTEAFF
few,TRBJ2-5,TRBV2,TRBD1,TGTGCCAGCAGTCGGCAGGGGGTTGAGGAGACCCAGTACTTC,CASSRQGVEETQYF
.,TRBJ2-5,TRBV6-2/TRBV6-3,.,TGTGCCAGCAGTCATGATTCGACCAAAGAAGAGACCCAGTACTTC,CASSHDSTKEETQYF
.,TRBJ2-3,TRBV24-1,TRBD2,TGTGCCACCAGTGAGTCTAGCGGTAGCACAGATACGCAGTATTTT,CATSESSGSTDTQYF
.,TRBJ2-7,TRBV29-1,.,TGCAGCGTTGATGGTTGGGGGGAAAGCTCCTACGAGCAGTACTTC,CSVDGWGESSYEQYF
.,TRBJ2-3,TRBV2,.,TGTGCCAGCAACCTTTGGGCCGTAACAGATACGCAGTATTTT,CASNLWAVTDTQYF
.,TRBJ2-5,TRBV6-2/TRBV6-3,.,TGTGCCAGCAGCAATTCGAGGGACAATAGAAAAGAGACCCAGTACTTC,CASSNSRDNRKETQYF
.,TRBJ2-3,TRBV5-1,TRBD2,TGCGCCAGCAGCCCCATGCTAGCGGGAGTTGGAGATACGCAGTATTTT,CASSPMLAGVGDTQYF
.,TRBJ1-2,TRBV20-1,.,TGCAGTGCTTTTAAGGGTGGGGTACCTAACTATGGCTACACCTTC,CSAFKGGVPNYGYTF
.,TRBJ2-1,TRBV6-5,TRBD2,TGTGCCAGCAGTTCCCCCATAGCGGGAGTGTTCTACAATGAGCAGTTCTTC,CASSSPIAGVFYNEQFF
.,TRBJ2-1,TRBV12-3/TRBV12-4,.,TGTGCCAGCACCATAAACACGGTATCCTACAATGAGCAGTTCTTC,CASTINTVSYNEQFF
.,TRBJ2-1,TRBV11-3,.,TGTGCCAGCAGCCCCATGGGAGGGGACAGTGTTTACAATGAGCAGTTCTTC,CASSPMGGDSVYNEQFF
.,TRBJ2-7,TRBV4-1,TRBD1,TGCGCCACCCGATCCGTCCGGGACAGGGACTACGAGCAGTACTTC,CATRSVRDRDYEQYF
few,TRBJ2-1,TRBV5-1,.,TGCGCCAGCAGTGACGCGGGGCCCTACAATGAGCAGTTCTTC,CASSDAGPYNEQFF
.,TRBJ2-1,TRBV20-1,.,TGCAGTGCTATGGTTCTCTCCTACAATGAGCAGTTCTTC,CSAMVLSYNEQFF
once,TRBJ2-7,TRBV20-1,.,TGCAGTGCTCTGTCAGGGTTGACAGGCCTTCTAGTCGAGCAGTACTTC,CSALSGLTGLLVEQYF
.,TRBJ2-1,TRBV27,.,TGTGCCAGCAGTTTATCGATAGGGCTAGTGGGCGAGCAGTTCTTC,CASSLSIGLVGEQFF
few,TRBJ2-1,TRBV20-1,TRBD2,TGCAGTGCCGTTACTAGCGGGAATAGGAATGAGCAGTTCTTC,CSAVTSGNRNEQFF